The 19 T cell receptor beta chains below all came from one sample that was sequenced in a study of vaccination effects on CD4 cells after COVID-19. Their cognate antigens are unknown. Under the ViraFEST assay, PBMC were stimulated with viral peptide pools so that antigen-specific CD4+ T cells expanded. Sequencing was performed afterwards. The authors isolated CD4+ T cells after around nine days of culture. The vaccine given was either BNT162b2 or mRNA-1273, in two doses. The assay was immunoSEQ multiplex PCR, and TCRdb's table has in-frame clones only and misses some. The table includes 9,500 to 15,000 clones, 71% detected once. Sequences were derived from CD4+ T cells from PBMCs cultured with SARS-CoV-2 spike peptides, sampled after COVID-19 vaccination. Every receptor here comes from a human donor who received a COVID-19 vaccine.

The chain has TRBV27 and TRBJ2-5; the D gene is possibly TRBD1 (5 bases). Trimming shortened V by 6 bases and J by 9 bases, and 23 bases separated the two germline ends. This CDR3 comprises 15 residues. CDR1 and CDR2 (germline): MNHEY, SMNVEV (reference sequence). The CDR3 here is CASRPRLTDEQAQYF. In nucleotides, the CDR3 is TGTGCCAGCAGACCCCGTTTGACAGACGAGCAGGCCCAGTACTTC.

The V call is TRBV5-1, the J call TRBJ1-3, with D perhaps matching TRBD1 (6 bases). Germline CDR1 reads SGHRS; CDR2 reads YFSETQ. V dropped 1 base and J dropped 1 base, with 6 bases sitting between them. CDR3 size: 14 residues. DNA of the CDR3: TGCGCCAGCAGCTTGACAGGGTCTGGAAACACCATATATTTT. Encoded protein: CASSLTGSGNTIYF. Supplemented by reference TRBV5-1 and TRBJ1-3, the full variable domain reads KAGVTQTPRYLIKTRGQQVTLSCSPISGHRSVSWYQQTPGQGLQFLFEYFSETQRNKGNFPGRFSGRQFSNSRSEMNVSTLELGDSALYLCASSLTGSGNTIYFGEGSWLTVV.

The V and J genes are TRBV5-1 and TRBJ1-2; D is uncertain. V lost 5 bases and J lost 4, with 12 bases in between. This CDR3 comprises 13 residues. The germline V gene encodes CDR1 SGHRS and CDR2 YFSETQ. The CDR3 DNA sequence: TGCGCCAGCAGTTCGGACGGGGTCTATGGCTACACCTTC. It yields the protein CASSSDGVYGYTF.

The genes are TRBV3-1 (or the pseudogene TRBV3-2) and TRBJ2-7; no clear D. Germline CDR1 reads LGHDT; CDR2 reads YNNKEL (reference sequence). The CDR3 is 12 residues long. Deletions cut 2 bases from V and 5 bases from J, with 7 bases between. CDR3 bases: TGTGCCAGCAGCCAAATTAGGCACGAGCAGTACTTC. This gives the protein CASSQIRHEQYF.

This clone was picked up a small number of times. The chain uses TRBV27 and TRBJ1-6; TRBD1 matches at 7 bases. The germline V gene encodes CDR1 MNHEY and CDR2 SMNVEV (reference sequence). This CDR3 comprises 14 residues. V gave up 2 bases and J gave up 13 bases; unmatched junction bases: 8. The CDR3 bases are TGTGCCAGCAGTTTAAGCAGGGGGACGGTGCCCCTCCACTTT. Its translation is CASSLSRGTVPLHF.

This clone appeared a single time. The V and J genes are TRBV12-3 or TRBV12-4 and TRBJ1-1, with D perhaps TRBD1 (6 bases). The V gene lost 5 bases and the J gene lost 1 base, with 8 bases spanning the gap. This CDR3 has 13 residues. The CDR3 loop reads CASSRQENTEAFF. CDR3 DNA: TGTGCCAGCAGTAGACAGGAGAACACTGAAGCTTTCTTT.

CDR3 sequence reads: CAWSSGIGTVGKLFF. The CDR3, as DNA: TGTGCCTGGAGTTCAGGGATTGGGACAGTTGGAAAACTGTTTTTT. The chain is built from TRBV30 and TRBJ1-4, with TRBD1 matching over 7 bases. The CDR3 runs to 15 residues. CDR1 GTSNPN and CDR2 SVGIG come from the germline V gene (reference sequence). V lost 2 bases and J lost 10; bases outside the gene matches: 13. Full variable domain (rest looked up from reference TRBV30 and TRBJ1-4): SQTIHQWPATLVQPVGSPLSLECTVEGTSNPNLYWYRQAAGRGLQLLFYSVGIGQISSEVPQNLSASRPQDRQFILSSKKLLLSDSGFYLCAWSSGIGTVGKLFFGSGTQLSVL.

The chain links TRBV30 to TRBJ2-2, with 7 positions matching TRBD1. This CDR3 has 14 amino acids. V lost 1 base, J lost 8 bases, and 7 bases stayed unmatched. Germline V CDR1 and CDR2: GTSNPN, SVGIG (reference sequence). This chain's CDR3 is CAWSEKGAGGELFF. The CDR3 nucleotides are TGTGCCTGGAGTGAAAAGGGGGCTGGTGGGGAGCTGTTTTTT. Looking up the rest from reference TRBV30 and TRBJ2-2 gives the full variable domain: SQTIHQWPATLVQPVGSPLSLECTVEGTSNPNLYWYRQAAGRGLQLLFYSVGIGQISSEVPQNLSASRPQDRQFILSSKKLLLSDSGFYLCAWSEKGAGGELFFGEGSRLTVL.

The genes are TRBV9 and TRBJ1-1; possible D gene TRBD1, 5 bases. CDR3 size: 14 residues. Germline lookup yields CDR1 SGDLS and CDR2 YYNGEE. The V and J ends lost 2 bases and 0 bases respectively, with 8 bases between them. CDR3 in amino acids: CASSVTAMNTEAFF. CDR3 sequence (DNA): TGTGCCAGCAGCGTGACAGCTATGAACACTGAAGCTTTCTTT.

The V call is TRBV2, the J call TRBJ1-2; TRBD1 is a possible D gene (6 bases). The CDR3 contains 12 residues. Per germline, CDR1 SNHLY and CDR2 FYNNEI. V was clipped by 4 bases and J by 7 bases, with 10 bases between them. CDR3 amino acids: CASSVGGSGYTF. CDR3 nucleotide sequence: TGTGCCAGCAGTGTGGGGGGCTCTGGCTACACCTTC.

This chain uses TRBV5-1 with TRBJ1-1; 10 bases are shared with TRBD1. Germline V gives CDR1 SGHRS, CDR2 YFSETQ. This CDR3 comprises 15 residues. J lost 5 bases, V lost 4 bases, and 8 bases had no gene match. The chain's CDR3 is CASSSQDRGRTEAFF. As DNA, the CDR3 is TGCGCCAGCAGCAGTCAGGACAGGGGGAGGACTGAAGCTTTCTTT.

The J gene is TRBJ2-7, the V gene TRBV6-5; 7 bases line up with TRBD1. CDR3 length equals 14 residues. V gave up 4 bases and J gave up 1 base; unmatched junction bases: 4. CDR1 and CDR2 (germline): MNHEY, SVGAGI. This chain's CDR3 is CASSSPGQSYEQYF. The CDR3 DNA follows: TGTGCCAGCAGTTCTCCGGGACAGTCCTACGAGCAGTACTTC.

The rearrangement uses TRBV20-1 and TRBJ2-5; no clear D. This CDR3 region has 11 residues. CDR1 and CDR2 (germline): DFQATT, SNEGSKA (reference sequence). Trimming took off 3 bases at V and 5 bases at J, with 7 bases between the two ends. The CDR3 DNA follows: TGCAGTGCTAGCCCCCGGGAGACCCAGTACTTC. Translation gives CSASPRETQYF.

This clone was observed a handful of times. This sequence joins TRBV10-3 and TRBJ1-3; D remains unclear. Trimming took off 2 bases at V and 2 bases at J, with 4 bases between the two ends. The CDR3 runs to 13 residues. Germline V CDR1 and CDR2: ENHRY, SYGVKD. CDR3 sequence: CAISEAAGNTIYF. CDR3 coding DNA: TGTGCCATCAGTGAGGCGGCTGGAAACACCATATATTTT.

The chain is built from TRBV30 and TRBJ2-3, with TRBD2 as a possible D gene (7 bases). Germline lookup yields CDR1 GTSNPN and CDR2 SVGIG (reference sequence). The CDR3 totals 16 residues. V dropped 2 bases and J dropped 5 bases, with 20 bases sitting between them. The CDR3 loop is CAWSNPWGGRRDTQYF. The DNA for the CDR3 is TGTGCCTGGAGTAACCCTTGGGGGGGGCGACGAGATACGCAGTATTTT. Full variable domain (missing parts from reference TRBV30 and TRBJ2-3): SQTIHQWPATLVQPVGSPLSLECTVEGTSNPNLYWYRQAAGRGLQLLFYSVGIGQISSEVPQNLSASRPQDRQFILSSKKLLLSDSGFYLCAWSNPWGGRRDTQYFGPGTRLTVL.

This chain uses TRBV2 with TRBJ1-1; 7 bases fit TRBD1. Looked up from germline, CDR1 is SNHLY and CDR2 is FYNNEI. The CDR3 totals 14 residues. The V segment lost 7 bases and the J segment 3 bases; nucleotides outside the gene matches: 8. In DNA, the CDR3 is TGTGCCAGCACCAGGGACAGCAGTTACACTGAAGCTTTCTTT. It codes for CASTRDSSYTEAFF.

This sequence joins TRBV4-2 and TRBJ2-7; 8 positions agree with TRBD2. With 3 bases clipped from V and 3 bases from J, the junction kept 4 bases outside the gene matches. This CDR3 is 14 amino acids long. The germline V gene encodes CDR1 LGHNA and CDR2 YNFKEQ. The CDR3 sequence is CASSQGLGDYEQYF. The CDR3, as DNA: TGTGCCAGCAGCCAGGGACTAGGGGACTACGAGCAGTACTTC.

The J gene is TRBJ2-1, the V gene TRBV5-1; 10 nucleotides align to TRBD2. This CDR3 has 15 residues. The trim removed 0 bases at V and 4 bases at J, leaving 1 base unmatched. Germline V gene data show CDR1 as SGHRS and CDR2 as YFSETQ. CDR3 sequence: CASSLGTSGYNEQFF. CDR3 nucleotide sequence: TGCGCCAGCAGCTTGGGGACTAGCGGTTACAATGAGCAGTTCTTC.

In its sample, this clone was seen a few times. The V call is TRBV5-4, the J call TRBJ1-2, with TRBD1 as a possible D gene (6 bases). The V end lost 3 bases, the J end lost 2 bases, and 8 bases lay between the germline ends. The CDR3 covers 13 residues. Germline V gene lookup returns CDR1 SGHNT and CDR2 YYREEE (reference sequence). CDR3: CASSSGQNYGYTF. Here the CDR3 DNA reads TGTGCCAGCAGCTCCGGACAGAACTATGGCTACACCTTC.